One and the same sample provided the 10 T cell receptor beta chains below, sequenced in a study of identifying expanded T cells in peripheral blood. Repertoires were generated with immunoSEQ multiplex PCR, while TCRdb's copy carries only in-frame clones and drops some. This sample has about 100,000 clones, with approximately 88% found just once. Material: blood. All receptors come from a person aged 18-69 years in good health.

J is TRBJ2-3 and V is TRBV6-6, with unresolved D. Germline lookup yields CDR1 MNHNY and CDR2 SVGAGI (reference sequence). The CDR3 spans 12 residues. The V end lost 6 bases, the J end lost 0 bases, and 4 bases lay between the germline ends. The CDR3 sequence is CASRHSTDTQYF. Here the CDR3 DNA reads TGTGCCAGCAGACATAGCACAGATACGCAGTATTTT.

This chain joins TRBV9 and TRBJ1-4; D call uncertain. CDR1 SGDLS and CDR2 YYNGEE come from the germline V gene. V lost 1 base, J lost 10 bases, and 14 bases lay in between. The CDR3 covers 14 residues. As DNA, the CDR3 is TGTGCCAGCAGCGTACAGGATTCCCCCGGAAAACTGTTTTTT. Protein product: CASSVQDSPGKLFF. The full variable domain, in which reference TRBV9 and TRBJ1-4 provide the parts outside the CDR3, is DSGVTQTPKHLITATGQRVTLRCSPRSGDLSVYWYQQSLDQGLQFLIQYYNGEERAKGNILERFSAQQFPDLHSELNLSSLELGDSALYFCASSVQDSPGKLFFGSGTQLSVL.

The rearrangement links TRBV25-1 to TRBJ1-1; 10 bases match TRBD1. CDR3 length: 16 amino acids. CDR1 and CDR2 from the germline V gene are MGHDK and SYGVNS. V shed 3 bases and J 5 bases; nucleotides not matched to a gene: 9. The CDR3 region is CASSDLRQGARTEAFF. In nucleotides, the CDR3 is TGTGCCAGCAGTGACCTTAGACAGGGGGCGAGGACTGAAGCTTTCTTT.

This clone has a handful of counts. The DNA of the CDR3 is TGTGCCAGCAGCTTAAAGGCAGGCGAAGACTATGGCTACACCTTC. Encoded protein: CASSLKAGEDYGYTF. The rearrangement links TRBV7-9 to TRBJ1-2; D uncertain. In germline, CDR1 is SEHNR, CDR2 FQNEAQ (reference sequence). V lost 2 bases, J lost 3 bases, and 13 bases lay in between. The CDR3 contains 15 residues.

DNA for the CDR3: TGTGCCAGCAGTGCGGTCTTGGGGGGCCGAGGGCAAGAGACCCAGTACTTC. Its translation: CASSAVLGGRGQETQYF. The chain employs TRBV2 and TRBJ2-5, with D perhaps TRBD1 or TRBD2 (6 bases each). V was pared by 4 bases and J by 2 bases, with 20 bases between. This CDR3 region has 17 residues. CDR1 and CDR2 from the germline V gene are SNHLY and FYNNEI.

The rearrangement links TRBV29-1 to TRBJ2-3; possibly TRBD1 for D (5 bases). The CDR3 totals 14 residues. Germline V lookup: CDR1 SQVTM, CDR2 ANQGSEA. Between the trimmed V and J ends, which lost 0 bases and 0 bases, there was a span of 7 bases. The CDR3 DNA sequence: TGCAGCGTTGAAGACAGGGCGAGCACAGATACGCAGTATTTT. Its translation: CSVEDRASTDTQYF.

The chain is built from TRBV2 and TRBJ2-3, with TRBD2 identical over 8 bases. This CDR3 spans 13 amino acids. The germline V gene encodes CDR1 SNHLY and CDR2 FYNNEI. With V trimmed by 10 bases and J by 1 base, 4 bases remained unmatched. The CDR3 DNA reads as TGTGCCATCGGTAGCGGGGGCACAGATACGCAGTATTTT. This encodes CAIGSGGTDTQYF. The full variable domain, in which reference TRBV2 and TRBJ2-3 provide the parts outside the CDR3, is EPEVTQTPSHQVTQMGQEVILRCVPISNHLYFYWYRQILGQKVEFLVSFYNNEISEKSEIFDDQFSVERPDGSNFTLKIRSTKLEDSAMYFCAIGSGGTDTQYFGPGTRLTVL.

The genes are TRBV19 and TRBJ1-2, with D perhaps matching TRBD1 (6 bases). Germline V gives CDR1 LNHDA, CDR2 SQIVND (reference sequence). The CDR3 length is 15 residues. Deletions cut 5 bases from V and 2 bases from J, with 15 bases between. The DNA of the CDR3 is TGTGCCAGTAGTGGGGGCCACCAGCAGAACTATGGCTACACCTTC. This translates into CASSGGHQQNYGYTF.

The rearrangement uses TRBV4-2 and TRBJ2-2, with D unclear. With 1 base removed from V and 0 bases from J, the gap between germline ends came to 3 bases. CDR3 size: 14 residues. Germline CDR1 reads LGHNA; CDR2 reads YNFKEQ. The CDR3: CASSQAPNTGELFF. CDR3 in DNA: TGTGCCAGCAGCCAAGCCCCGAACACCGGGGAGCTGTTTTTT.

The V gene is TRBV2, the J gene TRBJ1-1; 7 bases are a match to TRBD1. With V trimmed by 1 base and J by 3 bases, 5 bases remained unmatched. This CDR3 region has 15 residues. CDR1 is SNHLY, CDR2 FYNNEI, per germline. CDR3 sequence (DNA): TGTGCCAGCAGTGAAGGGAGGGGGCCAGACACTGAAGCTTTCTTT. The encoded protein is CASSEGRGPDTEAFF.